Listed below are T cell receptor beta chains from one sample, sequenced in a study of cytomegalovirus exposure and HLA in healthy donors. TCRdb's table, derived via immunoSEQ multiplex PCR, lists solely in-frame clones and lacks some. This sample has hundreds of thousands of clones, with approximately 78% found just once. Sequences were obtained from PBMCs. Every receptor here comes from a male donor in good health and CMV-seronegative. The CDR3 runs from the conserved cysteine through the conserved F or W. D genes are given only for firm matches. Size tells how often a clone was seen (once, few, many) or the class of an expanded clone, and some rows leave it out.

j_call clone_size v_call d_call cdr3_aa cdr3_nt
TRBJ2-2 . TRBV27 . CASSFSNTGELFF TGTGCCAGCAGTTTCTCGAACACCGGGGAGCTGTTTTTT
TRBJ2-1 . TRBV4-1 . CASSQDNNEQFF TGCGCCAGCAGCCAAGACAACAATGAGCAGTTCTTC
TRBJ1-5 . TRBV15 TRBD1 CATSRGHGTGGHPSQHF TGTGCCACCAGCAGAGGACACGGGACAGGGGGCCACCCGTCCCAGCATTTT
TRBJ2-2 . TRBV5-1 TRBD2 CASSLSTGGYRTGELFF TGCGCCAGCAGCTTAAGCACGGGGGGTTATCGGACCGGGGAGCTGTTTTTT
TRBJ2-7 . TRBV9 TRBD1 CASSSETGGDEQYF TGTGCCAGCAGCTCAGAGACAGGGGGCGACGAGCAGTACTTC
TRBJ2-7 . TRBV4-1 . CASSQEPGYEQYF TGCGCCAGCAGCCAAGAACCGGGGTACGAGCAGTACTTC
TRBJ2-2 few TRBV7-7 TRBD1 CASSQRTGLTRGELFF TGTGCTAGCAGCCAGAGGACAGGGTTAACGCGCGGGGAGCTGTTTTTT
TRBJ2-1 . TRBV7-9 . CASSLTPSTYNEQFF TGTGCCAGCAGCTTGACACCATCTACGTACAATGAGCAGTTCTTC
TRBJ1-1 . TRBV21-1 . CASRLVGSQGTEAFF TGTGCCAGCCGACTGGTGGGGTCCCAGGGCACTGAAGCTTTCTTT
TRBJ2-2 once TRBV7-2 TRBD2 CASSSVPGLARNTGELFF TGTGCCAGCAGCTCGGTCCCGGGACTAGCGAGAAACACCGGGGAGCTGTTTTTT
TRBJ2-3 once TRBV5-4 TRBD2 CASSPDGTSGTDTQYF TGTGCCAGCAGCCCGGACGGGACTAGCGGCACAGATACGCAGTATTTT
TRBJ2-7 once TRBV5-8 TRBD2 CASRPRGGLLLYEQYF TGTGCCAGCAGACCCCGCGGGGGGTTACTCTTATACGAGCAGTACTTC
TRBJ2-3 . TRBV7-2 . CASRPPGSPADTQYF TGTGCCAGCAGGCCTCCGGGGAGCCCAGCAGATACGCAGTATTTT
TRBJ2-7 few TRBV6-1 TRBD1 CASSEEDRVGYEQYF TGTGCCAGCAGTGAAGAGGACAGGGTGGGCTACGAGCAGTACTTC
TRBJ2-7 . TRBV5-1 TRBD1 CASSAFGGGTGVYEQYF TGCGCCAGCAGCGCTTTTGGGGGGGGGACAGGGGTCTACGAGCAGTACTTC